This T cell receptor beta chain was identified in a study of tissue T cells after allogeneic stem cell transplantation. Study-level findings and limits: Blood and spleen captured only part of the tissue TCR repertoire.

Within the sample, this clone is large. Antigen specificity is unknown. Mouse gene names and germline throughout. The read gets to within 1 residue of the CDR3 end, and the germline J gene fills in the rest. The time point: mouse harvest day 7 after allogeneic transplant. Mouse grafts combined 10^7 T-cell-depleted bone marrow cells with 10^6 splenic CD5+ T cells. In germline, CDR1 is SGHSN, CDR2 HYEKVE. This CDR3 comprises 14 residues. V lost 4 bases and J 0 bases, leaving 9 bases between the germline ends. Sequencing used immunoSEQ multiplex PCR; TCRdb keeps in-frame clones, though not all of them. The sample includes roughly 7,000 clones, about 53% of them seen just once.

This clonotype was obtained from a female BALB/c mouse given C57BL/6 T cells with graft-versus-host disease after an allogeneic hematopoietic cell transplant. The material sequenced was gut tissue. The chain uses TRBV12-1 and TRBJ1-3; D gene uncertain. The sequenced part of the CDR3 DNA is TGTGCCAGCTCCAGAGAAAATTCTGGAAATACGCTCTAT. Translated: CASSRENSGNTLY. The whole CDR3 reads CASSRENSGNTLYF.